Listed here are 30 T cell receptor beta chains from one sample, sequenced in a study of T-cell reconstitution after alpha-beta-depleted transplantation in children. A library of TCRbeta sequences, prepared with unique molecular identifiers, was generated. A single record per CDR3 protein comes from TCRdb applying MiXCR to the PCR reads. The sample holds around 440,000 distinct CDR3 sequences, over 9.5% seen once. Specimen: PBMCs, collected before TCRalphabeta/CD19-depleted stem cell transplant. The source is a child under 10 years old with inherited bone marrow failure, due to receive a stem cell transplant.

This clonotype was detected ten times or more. The CDR3, as DNA: TGTGCCAGCAGTGCCGGACTAGCGCGAAACATTCAGTACTTC. This translates into CASSAGLARNIQYF. This rearrangement joins TRBV12-3 or TRBV12-4 to TRBJ2-4; 9 nucleotides agree with TRBD2. The CDR3 has 14 residues. The J segment lost 6 bases and the V segment lost 5 bases, leaving 5 bases of the junction unmatched.

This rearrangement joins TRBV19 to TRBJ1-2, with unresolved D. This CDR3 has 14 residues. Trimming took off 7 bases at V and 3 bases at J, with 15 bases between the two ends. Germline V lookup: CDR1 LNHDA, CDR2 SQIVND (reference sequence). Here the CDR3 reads CASKNFERYYGYTF. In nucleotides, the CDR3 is TGTGCCAGTAAGAATTTTGAGCGCTACTATGGCTACACCTTC.

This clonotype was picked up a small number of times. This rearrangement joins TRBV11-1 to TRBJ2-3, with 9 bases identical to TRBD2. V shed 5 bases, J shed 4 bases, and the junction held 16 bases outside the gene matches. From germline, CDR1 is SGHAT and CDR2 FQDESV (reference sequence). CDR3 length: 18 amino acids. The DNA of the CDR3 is TGTGCCAGCAGCGACCTAACACTGATGGCGGGAGGGGCAGATACGCAGTATTTT. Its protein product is CASSDLTLMAGGADTQYF.

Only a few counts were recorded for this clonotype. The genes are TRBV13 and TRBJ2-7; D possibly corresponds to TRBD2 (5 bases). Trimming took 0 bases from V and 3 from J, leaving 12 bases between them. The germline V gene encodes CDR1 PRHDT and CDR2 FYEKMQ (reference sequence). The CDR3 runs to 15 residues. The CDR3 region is CASSLGRGENYEQYF. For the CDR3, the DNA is TGTGCCAGCAGCTTAGGCCGGGGAGAGAACTACGAGCAGTACTTC.

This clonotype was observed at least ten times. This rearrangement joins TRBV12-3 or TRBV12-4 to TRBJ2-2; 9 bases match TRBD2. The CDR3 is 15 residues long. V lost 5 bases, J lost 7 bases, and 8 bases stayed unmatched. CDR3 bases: TGTGCCAGCAGTCCGTCGGGACTAGCCGGCGGGGAGCTGTTTTTT. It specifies CASSPSGLAGGELFF.

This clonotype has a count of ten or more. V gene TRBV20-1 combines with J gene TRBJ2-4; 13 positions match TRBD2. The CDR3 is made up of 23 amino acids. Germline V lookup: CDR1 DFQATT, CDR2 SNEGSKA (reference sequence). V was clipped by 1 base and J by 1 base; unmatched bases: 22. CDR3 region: CSARGGFGHSTSGRAVAKNIQYF. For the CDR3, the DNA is TGCAGTGCTAGAGGAGGGTTTGGGCATTCTACTAGCGGGAGGGCCGTGGCCAAAAACATTCAGTACTTC.

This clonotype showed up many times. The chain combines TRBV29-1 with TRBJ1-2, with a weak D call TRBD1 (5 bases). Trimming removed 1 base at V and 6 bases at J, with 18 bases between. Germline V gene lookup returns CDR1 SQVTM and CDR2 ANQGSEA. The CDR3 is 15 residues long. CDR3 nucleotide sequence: TGCAGCGTTGAAGGGGTTCGGGCAGGGAAGAATGGCTACACCTTC. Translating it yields CSVEGVRAGKNGYTF.

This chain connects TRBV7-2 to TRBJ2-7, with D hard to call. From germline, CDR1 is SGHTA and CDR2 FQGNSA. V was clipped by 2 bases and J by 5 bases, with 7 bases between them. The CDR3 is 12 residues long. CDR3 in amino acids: CASSLLPNEQYF. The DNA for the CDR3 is TGTGCCAGCAGCTTACTTCCAAACGAGCAGTACTTC.

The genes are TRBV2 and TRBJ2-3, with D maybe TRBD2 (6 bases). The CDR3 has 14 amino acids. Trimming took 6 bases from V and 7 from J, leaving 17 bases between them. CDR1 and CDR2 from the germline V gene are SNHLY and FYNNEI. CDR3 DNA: TGTGCCAGCAGGGGCCGGACTACGGACAATACGCAGTATTTT. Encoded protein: CASRGRTTDNTQYF.

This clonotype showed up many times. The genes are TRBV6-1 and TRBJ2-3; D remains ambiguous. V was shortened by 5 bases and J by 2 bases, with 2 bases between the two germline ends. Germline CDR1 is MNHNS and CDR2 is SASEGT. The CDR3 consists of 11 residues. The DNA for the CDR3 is TGTGCCAGCAGTCACACAGATACGCAGTATTTT. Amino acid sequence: CASSHTDTQYF.

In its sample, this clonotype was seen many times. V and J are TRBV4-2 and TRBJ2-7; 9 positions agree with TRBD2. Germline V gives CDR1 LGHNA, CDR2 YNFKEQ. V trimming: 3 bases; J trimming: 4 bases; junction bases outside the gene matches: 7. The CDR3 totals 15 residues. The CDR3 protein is CASSQVPGLAYEQYF. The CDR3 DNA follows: TGTGCCAGCAGCCAGGTTCCGGGACTAGCTTACGAGCAGTACTTC.

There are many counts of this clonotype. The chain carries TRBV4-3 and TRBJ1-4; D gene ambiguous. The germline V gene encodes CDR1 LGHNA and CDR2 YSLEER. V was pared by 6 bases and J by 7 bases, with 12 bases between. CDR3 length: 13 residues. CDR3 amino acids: CASSGKLGEKLFF. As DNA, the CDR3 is TGCGCCAGCAGTGGGAAGTTAGGTGAAAAACTGTTTTTT.

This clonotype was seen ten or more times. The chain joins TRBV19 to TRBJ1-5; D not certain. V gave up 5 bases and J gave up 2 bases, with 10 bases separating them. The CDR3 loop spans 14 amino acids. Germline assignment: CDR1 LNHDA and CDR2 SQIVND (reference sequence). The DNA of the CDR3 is TGTGCCAGTAGTTCGGGGTACGGCAATCAGCCCCAGCATTTT. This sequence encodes CASSSGYGNQPQHF.

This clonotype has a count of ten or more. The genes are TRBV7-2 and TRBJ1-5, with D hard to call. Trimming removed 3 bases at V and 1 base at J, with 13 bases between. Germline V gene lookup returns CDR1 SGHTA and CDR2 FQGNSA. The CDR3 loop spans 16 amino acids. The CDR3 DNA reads TGTGCCAGCAGCTTTTGGGTGGGATCAAGCAATCAGCCCCAGCATTTT. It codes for CASSFWVGSSNQPQHF.

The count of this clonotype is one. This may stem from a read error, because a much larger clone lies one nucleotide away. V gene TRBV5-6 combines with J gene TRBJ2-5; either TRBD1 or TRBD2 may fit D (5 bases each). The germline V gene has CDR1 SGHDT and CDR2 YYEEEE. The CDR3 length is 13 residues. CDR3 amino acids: CASSFREAGTHYF. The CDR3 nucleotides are TGTGCCAGCAGCTTCCGCGAAGCTGGGACCCACTACTTC.

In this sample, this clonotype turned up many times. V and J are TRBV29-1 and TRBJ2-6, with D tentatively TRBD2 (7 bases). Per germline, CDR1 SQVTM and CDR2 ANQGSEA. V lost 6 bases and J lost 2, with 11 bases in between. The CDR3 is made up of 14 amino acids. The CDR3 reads CSVLGGPGANVLTF. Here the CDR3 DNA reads TGCAGCGTCCTCGGGGGGCCTGGGGCCAACGTCCTGACTTTC. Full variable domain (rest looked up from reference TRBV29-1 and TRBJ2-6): SAVISQKPSRDICQRGTSLTIQCQVDSQVTMMFWYRQQPGQSLTLIATANQGSEATYESGFVIDKFPISRPNLTFSTLTVSNMSPEDSSIYLCSVLGGPGANVLTFGAGSRLTVL.

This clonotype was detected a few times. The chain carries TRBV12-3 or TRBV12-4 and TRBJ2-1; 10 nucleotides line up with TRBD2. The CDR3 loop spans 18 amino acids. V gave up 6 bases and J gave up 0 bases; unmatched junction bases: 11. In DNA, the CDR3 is TGTGCCAGCAGACCCGGACTAGCGGAGCTAAGCTCCTACAATGAGCAGTTCTTC. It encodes CASRPGLAELSSYNEQFF.

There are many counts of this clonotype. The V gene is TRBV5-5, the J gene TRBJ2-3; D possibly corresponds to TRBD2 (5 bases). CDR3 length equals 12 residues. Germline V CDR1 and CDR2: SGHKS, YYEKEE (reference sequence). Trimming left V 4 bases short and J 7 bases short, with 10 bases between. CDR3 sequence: CASSPPGNTQYF. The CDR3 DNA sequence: TGTGCCAGCAGCCCCCCGGGGAATACGCAGTATTTT.

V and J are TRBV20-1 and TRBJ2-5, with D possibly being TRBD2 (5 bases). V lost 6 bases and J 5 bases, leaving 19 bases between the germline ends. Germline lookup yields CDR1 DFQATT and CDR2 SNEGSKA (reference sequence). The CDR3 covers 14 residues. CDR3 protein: CSAAADAGRETQYF. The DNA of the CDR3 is TGCAGTGCCGCGGCCGACGCGGGCAGGGAGACCCAGTACTTC.

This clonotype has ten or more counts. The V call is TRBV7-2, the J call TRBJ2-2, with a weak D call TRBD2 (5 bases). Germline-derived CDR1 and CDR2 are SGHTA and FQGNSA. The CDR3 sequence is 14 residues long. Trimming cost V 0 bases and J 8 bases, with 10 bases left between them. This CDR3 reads CASSLAREGGELFF. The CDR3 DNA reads TGTGCCAGCAGCTTAGCCCGGGAAGGTGGGGAGCTGTTTTTT.

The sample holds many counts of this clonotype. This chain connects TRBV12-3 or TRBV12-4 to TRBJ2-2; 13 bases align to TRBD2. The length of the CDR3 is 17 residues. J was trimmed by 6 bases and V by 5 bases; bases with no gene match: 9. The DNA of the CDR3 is TGTGCCAGCAGTCCGCGGACTAGCGGGAGCCCCCCCGGGGAGCTGTTTTTT. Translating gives CASSPRTSGSPPGELFF.

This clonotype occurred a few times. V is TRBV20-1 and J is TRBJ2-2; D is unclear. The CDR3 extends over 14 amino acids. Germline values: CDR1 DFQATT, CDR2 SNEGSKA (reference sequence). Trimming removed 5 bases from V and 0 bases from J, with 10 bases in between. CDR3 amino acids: CSARRLTNTGELFF. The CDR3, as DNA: TGCAGTGCTCGTAGACTTACGAACACCGGGGAGCTGTTTTTT.

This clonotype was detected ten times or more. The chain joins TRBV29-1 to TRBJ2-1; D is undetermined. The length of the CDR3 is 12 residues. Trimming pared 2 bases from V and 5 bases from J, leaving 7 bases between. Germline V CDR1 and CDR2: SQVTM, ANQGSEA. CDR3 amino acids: CSVELVDNEQFF. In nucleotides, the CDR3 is TGCAGCGTTGAATTGGTTGACAATGAGCAGTTCTTC.

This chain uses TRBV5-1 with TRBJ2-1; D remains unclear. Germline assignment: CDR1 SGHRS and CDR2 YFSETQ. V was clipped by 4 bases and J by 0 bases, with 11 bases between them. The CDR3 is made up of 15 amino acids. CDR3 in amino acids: CASSARQSSYNEQFF. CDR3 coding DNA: TGCGCCAGCAGCGCCCGACAAAGCTCCTACAATGAGCAGTTCTTC.

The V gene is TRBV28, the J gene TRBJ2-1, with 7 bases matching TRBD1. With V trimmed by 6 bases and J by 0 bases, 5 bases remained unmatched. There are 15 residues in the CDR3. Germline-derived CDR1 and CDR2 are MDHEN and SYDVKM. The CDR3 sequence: CASSYRGPSYNEQFF. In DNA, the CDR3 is TGTGCCAGCAGCTACAGGGGCCCCTCCTACAATGAGCAGTTCTTC.

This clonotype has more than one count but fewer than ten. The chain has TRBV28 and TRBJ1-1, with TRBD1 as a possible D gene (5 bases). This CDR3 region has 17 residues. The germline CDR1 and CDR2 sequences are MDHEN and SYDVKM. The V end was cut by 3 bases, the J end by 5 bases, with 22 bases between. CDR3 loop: CASSFEFEGGGGTEAFF. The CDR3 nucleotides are TGTGCCAGCAGTTTTGAGTTCGAGGGCGGTGGGGGGACTGAAGCTTTCTTT. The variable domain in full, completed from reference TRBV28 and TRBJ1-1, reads DVKVTQSSRYLVKRTGEKVFLECVQDMDHENMFWYRQDPGLGLRLIYFSYDVKMKEKGDIPEGYSVSREKKERFSLILESASTNQTSMYLCASSFEFEGGGGTEAFFGQGTRLTVV.

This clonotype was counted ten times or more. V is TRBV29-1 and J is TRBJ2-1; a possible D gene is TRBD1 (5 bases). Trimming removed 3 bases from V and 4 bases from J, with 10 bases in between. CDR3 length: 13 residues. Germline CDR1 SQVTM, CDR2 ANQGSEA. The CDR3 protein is CSVDRVRYNEQFF. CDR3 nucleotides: TGCAGCGTTGACAGGGTTCGGTACAATGAGCAGTTCTTC.

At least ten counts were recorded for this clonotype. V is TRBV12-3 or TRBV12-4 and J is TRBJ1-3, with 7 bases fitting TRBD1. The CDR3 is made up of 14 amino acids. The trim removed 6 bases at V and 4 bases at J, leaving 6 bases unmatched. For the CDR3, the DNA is TGTGCCAGCAGCCCCGAGGACAGGGGAAACACCATATATTTT. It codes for CASSPEDRGNTIYF.

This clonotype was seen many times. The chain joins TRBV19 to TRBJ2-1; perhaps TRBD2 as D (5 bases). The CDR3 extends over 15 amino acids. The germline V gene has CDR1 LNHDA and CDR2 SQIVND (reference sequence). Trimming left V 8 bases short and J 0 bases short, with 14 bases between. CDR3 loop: CASLARASSYNEQFF. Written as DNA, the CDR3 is TGTGCCAGTTTAGCGCGGGCGAGCTCCTACAATGAGCAGTTCTTC.

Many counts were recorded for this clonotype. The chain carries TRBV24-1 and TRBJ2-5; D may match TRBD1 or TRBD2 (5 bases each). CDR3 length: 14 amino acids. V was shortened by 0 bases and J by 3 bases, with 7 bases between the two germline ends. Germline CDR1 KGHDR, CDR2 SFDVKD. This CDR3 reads CATSDLLGEETQYF. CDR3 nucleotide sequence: TGTGCCACCAGTGATTTGTTGGGGGAAGAGACCCAGTACTTC.